This T cell receptor (beta chain) was sequenced for a study of regulatory T cells in long-lasting Graves disease. CDR3-region Arm-PCR and iRepertoire HTBI primers produced the TCR beta libraries. TCRdb recomputed calls from the multiplex PCR reads with MiXCR, one row per CDR3 protein. The sample holds more than 450,000 distinct CDR3 sequences, around 16% seen once. The CDR3 is made up of 14 amino acids. Germline loops: CDR1 DFQATT, CDR2 SNEGSKA (reference sequence). V lost 4 bases and J 0 bases, leaving 10 bases between the germline ends. Indicated time point: newly diagnosed GD, antithyroid drugs for less than 3 months. RNA from PBMCs was the source of the TCR library. This clonotype was counted ten times or more. These records were also assigned to another study, of T cells in Graves' hyperthyroidism and ophthalmopathy. Per that study: Graves' hyperthyroidism without ophthalmopathy progression within 18 months was termed stable. Those patients with uncontrolled infection, other autoimmune disease, pregnancy or lactation were excluded. In the first-round RT-PCR of the TCR CDR3, the HTBI primer set was used.

The V and J genes are TRBV20-1 and TRBJ2-1; the D gene is possibly TRBD1 (5 bases). The TCR sequence derives from a man aged 35 to 55 with Graves disease. Here the sequenced sample was peripheral blood mononuclear cells (PBMCs), taken at new diagnosis, from a patient treated with antithyroid drugs. The CDR3 reads CSATTVSSYNEQFF. The CDR3 region has the DNA TGCAGTGCTACGACAGTGAGCTCCTACAATGAGCAGTTCTTC.